These 13 T cell receptor beta chains share one sample of origin, sequenced in a study of T cells after yellow fever vaccination (dated by TCRdb to about 2019). The receptor library was made with 5' RACE. The listed sequencing device is Illumina HiSeq 2500. In-frame beta chains were kept once TCRdb had trimmed the public reads at Q25 with fastp and called clones with MiXCR. Each entry merges the rows of one CDR3 protein and shows their most common DNA and genes. This sample is represented by more than 300,000 distinct CDR3 sequences; roughly 7% of them were singletons. The ten most abundant clones make up 18% of the sample. The treatment or condition label, as the study defines it: live attenuated yellow fever vaccine strain. Sequencing used PBMCs, obtained 45 days after the first yellow fever vaccination. The receptor source for this set is a man aged 18 to 30 who received the YFV17D yellow fever vaccine.

Many counts were recorded for this clonotype. V and J are TRBV12-3 or TRBV12-4 and TRBJ1-1; possibly TRBD1 for D (6 bases). This CDR3 region has 15 residues. The V gene lost 5 bases and the J gene lost 0 bases, with 13 bases spanning the gap. CDR3 nucleotide sequence: TGTGCCAGCAGTCCCAGGGGAAGCATGAACACTGAAGCTTTCTTT. Residues: CASSPRGSMNTEAFF.

The rearrangement uses TRBV7-6 and TRBJ2-1, with D unresolved. V was pared by 5 bases and J by 0 bases, with 8 bases between. The CDR3 loop spans 14 amino acids. CDR1 is SGHVS, CDR2 FNYEAQ, per germline. The CDR3 reads CASSRKSSYNEQFF. In nucleotides, the CDR3 is TGTGCCAGCAGCCGCAAGAGCTCCTACAATGAGCAGTTCTTC.

The gene calls are TRBV7-3 and TRBJ2-1; D not resolved. Germline-derived CDR1 and CDR2 are SGHTA and FQGTGA. Trimming removed 0 bases at V and 8 bases at J, with 20 bases between. The CDR3 spans 17 residues. In DNA form, the CDR3 reads TGTGCCAGCAGCTTAACATCATTGGCAGCCTATTCCCATGAGCAGTTCTTC. It is translated as CASSLTSLAAYSHEQFF.

In this sample, this clonotype turned up many times. In nucleotides, the CDR3 is TGCGCCAGCAGCCAAGGGACCTCTGCCGGCACTGAAGCTTTCTTT. It is translated as CASSQGTSAGTEAFF. The rearrangement links TRBV5-1 to TRBJ1-1; TRBD1 is a possible D gene (5 bases). The ends were cut back, 4 bases at V and 4 bases at J, with 17 bases in the middle. This CDR3 region has 15 residues. From germline, CDR1 is SGHRS and CDR2 YFSETQ.

The chain joins TRBV5-1 to TRBJ1-6; maybe TRBD1 (6 bases). CDR1 is SGHRS, CDR2 YFSETQ, per germline. The germline V and J ends were trimmed by 1 base and 9 bases, with 11 bases remaining between them. This CDR3 spans 14 amino acids. This chain's CDR3 is CASSLQQGGSPLHF. The CDR3 DNA follows: TGCGCCAGCAGCTTGCAACAGGGAGGTTCACCCCTCCACTTT. Full variable domain (rest looked up from reference TRBV5-1 and TRBJ1-6): KAGVTQTPRYLIKTRGQQVTLSCSPISGHRSVSWYQQTPGQGLQFLFEYFSETQRNKGNFPGRFSGRQFSNSRSEMNVSTLELGDSALYLCASSLQQGGSPLHFGNGTRLTVT.

The chain links TRBV28 to TRBJ2-3; the D gene is possibly TRBD1 (6 bases). Trimming shortened V by 6 bases and J by 8 bases, and 12 bases separated the two germline ends. Germline CDR1 and CDR2: MDHEN and SYDVKM. The CDR3 contains 12 residues. CDR3 region: CASRQGSGTQYF. The CDR3 DNA reads as TGTGCCAGCAGACAGGGATCCGGTACGCAGTATTTT. Complete variable domain (other parts from reference TRBV28 and TRBJ2-3): DVKVTQSSRYLVKRTGEKVFLECVQDMDHENMFWYRQDPGLGLRLIYFSYDVKMKEKGDIPEGYSVSREKKERFSLILESASTNQTSMYLCASRQGSGTQYFGPGTRLTVL.

This clonotype was recorded a few times. This chain links TRBV6-5 with TRBJ1-2, with D possibly matching TRBD1 (6 bases). With 0 bases removed from V and 2 bases from J, the gap between germline ends came to 13 bases. CDR3 length: 16 amino acids. From germline, CDR1 is MNHEY and CDR2 SVGAGI. The CDR3 nucleotides read TGTGCCAGCAGTTACTCAGGGGGGGCAGGGAACTATGGCTACACCTTC. It translates to CASSYSGGAGNYGYTF.

This clonotype was counted ten times or more. This chain connects TRBV7-6 to TRBJ2-2, with a weak D call TRBD1 (6 bases). Trimming took off 5 bases at V and 7 bases at J, with 14 bases between the two ends. This CDR3 contains 14 residues. Germline loops: CDR1 SGHVS, CDR2 FNYEAQ. CDR3 nucleotide sequence: TGTGCCAGCAGCCGAGTCCAGGGGTACGGGGAGCTGTTTTTT. Translation: CASSRVQGYGELFF.

The genes are TRBV5-4 and TRBJ2-5; D is ambiguous. Trimming took off 4 bases at V and 4 bases at J, with 11 bases between the two ends. This CDR3 has 13 residues. CDR1 is SGHNT and CDR2 is YYREEE in the germline V gene (reference sequence). CDR3 nucleotides: TGTGCCAGCAGCCAACCTCCTCGAGAGACCCAGTACTTC. It translates to CASSQPPRETQYF. The whole variable domain, remainder taken from reference TRBV5-4 and TRBJ2-5, is ETGVTQSPTHLIKTRGQQVTLRCSSQSGHNTVSWYQQALGQGPQFIFQYYREEENGRGNFPPRFSGLQFPNYSSELNVNALELDDSALYLCASSQPPRETQYFGPGTRLLVL.

The gene calls are TRBV15 and TRBJ2-5, with no clear D. Germline V gene lookup returns CDR1 LNHNV and CDR2 YYDKDF (reference sequence). This CDR3 comprises 13 residues. V shed 8 bases and J shed 5 bases, with 15 bases lying between them. CDR3 region: CATGKETRETQYF. DNA for the CDR3: TGTGCCACCGGAAAGGAGACTCGGGAGACCCAGTACTTC.

This clonotype occurred many times. This chain links TRBV27 with TRBJ2-3; the match to TRBD1 covers 8 bases. V lost 4 bases, J lost 2 bases, and 5 bases stayed unmatched. The CDR3 has 15 amino acids. Germline-derived CDR1 and CDR2 are MNHEY and SMNVEV (reference sequence). In nucleotides, the CDR3 is TGTGCCAGCAGTTCAACAGGGGGGCTCACAGATACGCAGTATTTT. As protein: CASSSTGGLTDTQYF.

This clonotype occurred many times. The V call is TRBV19, the J call TRBJ2-1; weak D call: TRBD2 (5 bases). The CDR3 sequence is 13 residues long. Germline CDR1 LNHDA, CDR2 SQIVND (reference sequence). V was shortened by 4 bases and J by 6 bases, with 10 bases between the two germline ends. The CDR3 region has the DNA TGTGCCAGTAGTACTGGACTGCCCAATGAGCAGTTCTTC. Translating gives CASSTGLPNEQFF.

This chain links TRBV28 with TRBJ1-5; D unresolved. Trimming stripped 8 bases from V and 10 bases from J, with 15 bases between. CDR3 length: 12 amino acids. CDR1 and CDR2 from the germline V gene are MDHEN and SYDVKM. In nucleotides, the CDR3 is TGTGCCAGCGGACCCTGGCGGGAACCCCAGCATTTT. Amino acid sequence: CASGPWREPQHF.